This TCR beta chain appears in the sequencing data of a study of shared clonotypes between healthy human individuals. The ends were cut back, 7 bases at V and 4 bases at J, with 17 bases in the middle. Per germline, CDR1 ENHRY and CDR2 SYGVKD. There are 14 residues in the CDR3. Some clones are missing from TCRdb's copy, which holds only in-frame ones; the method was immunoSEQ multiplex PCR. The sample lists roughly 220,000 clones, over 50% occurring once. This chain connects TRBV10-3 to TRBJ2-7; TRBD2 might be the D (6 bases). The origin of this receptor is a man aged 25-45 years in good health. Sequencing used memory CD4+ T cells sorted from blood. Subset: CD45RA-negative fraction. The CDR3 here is CAITTGVPRYEQYF. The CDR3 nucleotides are TGTGCCATCACTACGGGAGTTCCTCGATACGAGCAGTACTTC.